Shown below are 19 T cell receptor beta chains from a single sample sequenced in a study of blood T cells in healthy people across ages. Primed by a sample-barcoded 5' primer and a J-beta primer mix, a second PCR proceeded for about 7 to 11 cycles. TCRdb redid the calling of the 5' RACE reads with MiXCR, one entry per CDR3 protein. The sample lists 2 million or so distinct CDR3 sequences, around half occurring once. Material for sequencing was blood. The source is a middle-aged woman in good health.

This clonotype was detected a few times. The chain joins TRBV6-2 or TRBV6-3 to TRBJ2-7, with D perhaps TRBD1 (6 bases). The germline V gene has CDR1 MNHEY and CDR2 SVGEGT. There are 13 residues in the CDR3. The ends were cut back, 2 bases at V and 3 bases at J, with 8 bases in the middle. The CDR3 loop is CASSYDRFYEQYF. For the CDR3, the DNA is TGTGCCAGCAGTTACGACAGGTTCTACGAGCAGTACTTC.

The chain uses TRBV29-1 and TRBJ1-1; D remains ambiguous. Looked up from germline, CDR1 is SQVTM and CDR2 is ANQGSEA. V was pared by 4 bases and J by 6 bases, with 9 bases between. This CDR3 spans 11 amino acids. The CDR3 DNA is TGCAGCGTTGGGTATGTGCCTGAAGCTTTCTTT. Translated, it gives CSVGYVPEAFF.

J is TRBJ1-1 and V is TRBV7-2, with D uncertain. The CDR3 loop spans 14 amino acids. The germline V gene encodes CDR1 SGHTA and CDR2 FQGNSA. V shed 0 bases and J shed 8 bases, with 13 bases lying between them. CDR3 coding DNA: TGTGCCAGCAGCTTAGCGGCCCCCCGAGGGGAAGCTTTCTTT. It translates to CASSLAAPRGEAFF.

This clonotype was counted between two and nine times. The CDR3 is CASSLRVYGGEQFF. Here the CDR3 DNA reads TGTGCCAGCAGCTTAAGGGTATACGGAGGTGAGCAGTTCTTC. V and J are TRBV7-2 and TRBJ2-1, with a tentative D call TRBD2 (5 bases). Trimming removed 2 bases from V and 9 bases from J, with 14 bases in between. The CDR3 has 14 amino acids. Germline V gene lookup returns CDR1 SGHTA and CDR2 FQGNSA.

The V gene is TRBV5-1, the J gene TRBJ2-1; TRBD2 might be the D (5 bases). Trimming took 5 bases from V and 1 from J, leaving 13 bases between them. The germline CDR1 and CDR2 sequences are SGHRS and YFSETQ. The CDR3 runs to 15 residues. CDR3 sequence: CASRPRARSYNEQFF. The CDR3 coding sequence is TGCGCCAGCAGGCCGCGGGCGAGGTCCTACAATGAGCAGTTCTTC.

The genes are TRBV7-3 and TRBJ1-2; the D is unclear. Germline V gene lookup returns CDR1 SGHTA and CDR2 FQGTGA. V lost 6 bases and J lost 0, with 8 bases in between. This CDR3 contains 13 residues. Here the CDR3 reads CASRFSANYGYTF. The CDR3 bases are TGTGCCAGCAGGTTCAGTGCTAACTATGGCTACACCTTC.

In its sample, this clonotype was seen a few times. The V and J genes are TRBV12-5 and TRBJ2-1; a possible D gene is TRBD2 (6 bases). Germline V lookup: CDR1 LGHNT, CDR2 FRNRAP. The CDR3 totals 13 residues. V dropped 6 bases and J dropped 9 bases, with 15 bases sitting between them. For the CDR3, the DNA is TGTGCTAGTGGCATAGGAGGGTTTCGTGAGCAGTTCTTC. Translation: CASGIGGFREQFF.

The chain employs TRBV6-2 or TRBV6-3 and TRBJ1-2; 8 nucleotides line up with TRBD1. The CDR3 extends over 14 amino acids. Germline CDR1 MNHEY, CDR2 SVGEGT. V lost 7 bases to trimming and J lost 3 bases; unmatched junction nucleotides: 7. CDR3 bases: TGTGCCAGCAACAGACAGGGGTTTGACTATGGCTACACCTTC. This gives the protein CASNRQGFDYGYTF.

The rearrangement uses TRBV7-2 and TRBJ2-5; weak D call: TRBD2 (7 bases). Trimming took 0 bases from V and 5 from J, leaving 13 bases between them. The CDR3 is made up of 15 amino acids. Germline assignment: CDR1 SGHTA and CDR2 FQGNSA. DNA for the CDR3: TGTGCCAGCAGCTTAGCGGGCAGGGGAGGGGAGACCCAGTACTTC. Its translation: CASSLAGRGGETQYF.

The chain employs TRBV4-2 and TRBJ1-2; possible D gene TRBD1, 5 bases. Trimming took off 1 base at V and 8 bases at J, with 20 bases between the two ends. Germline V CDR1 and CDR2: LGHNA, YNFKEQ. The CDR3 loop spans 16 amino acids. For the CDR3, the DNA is TGTGCCAGCAGCCAAGTTTCGGGGGGGAGGGATCAAGGCTACACCTTC. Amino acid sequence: CASSQVSGGRDQGYTF.

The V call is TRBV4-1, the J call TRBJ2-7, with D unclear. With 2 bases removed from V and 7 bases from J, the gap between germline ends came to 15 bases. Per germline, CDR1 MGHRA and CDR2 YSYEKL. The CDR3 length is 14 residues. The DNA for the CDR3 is TGCGCCAGCAGCCAAAGTACCGGTTCGTTTGAGCAGTACTTC. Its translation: CASSQSTGSFEQYF.

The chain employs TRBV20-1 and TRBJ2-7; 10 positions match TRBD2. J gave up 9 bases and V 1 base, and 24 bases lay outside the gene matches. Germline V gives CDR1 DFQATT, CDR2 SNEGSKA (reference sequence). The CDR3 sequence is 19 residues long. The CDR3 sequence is CSARGGVGSGRATTTGQYF. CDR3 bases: TGCAGTGCTAGAGGGGGGGTCGGAAGCGGGAGGGCAACTACGACGGGGCAGTACTTC.

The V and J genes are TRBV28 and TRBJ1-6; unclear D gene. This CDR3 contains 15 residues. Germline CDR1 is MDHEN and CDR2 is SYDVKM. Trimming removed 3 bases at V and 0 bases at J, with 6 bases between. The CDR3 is CASSLADSYNSPLHF. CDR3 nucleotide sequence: TGTGCCAGCAGTTTGGCTGACTCCTATAATTCACCCCTCCACTTT.

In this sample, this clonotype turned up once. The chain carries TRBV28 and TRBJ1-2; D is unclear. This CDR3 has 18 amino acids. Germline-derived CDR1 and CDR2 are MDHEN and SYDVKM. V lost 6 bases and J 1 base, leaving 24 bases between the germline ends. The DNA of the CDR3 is TGTGCCAGCAGCCACTCCTTTAAGCATAGGAGCGATAACTATGGCTACACCTTC. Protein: CASSHSFKHRSDNYGYTF.

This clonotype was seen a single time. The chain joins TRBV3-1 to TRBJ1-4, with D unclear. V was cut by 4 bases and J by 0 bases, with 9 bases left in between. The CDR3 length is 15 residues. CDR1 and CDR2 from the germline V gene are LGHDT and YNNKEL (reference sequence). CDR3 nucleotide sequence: TGTGCCAGCAGCCGAGAACTTGCAACTAATGAAAAACTGTTTTTT. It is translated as CASSRELATNEKLFF. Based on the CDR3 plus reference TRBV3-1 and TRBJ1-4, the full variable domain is DTAVSQTPKYLVTQMGNDKSIKCEQNLGHDTMYWYKQDSKKFLKIMFSYNNKELIINETVPNRFSPKSPDKAHLNLHINSLELGDSAVYFCASSRELATNEKLFFGSGTQLSVL.

The CDR3 DNA reads TGTGCCAGCAGCCAGTCCAGGGTAGTTTCACCCCTCCACTTT. This translates into CASSQSRVVSPLHF. V is TRBV7-2 and J is TRBJ1-6; TRBD1 might be the D (5 bases). V was pared by 5 bases and J by 9 bases, with 14 bases between. The germline CDR1 and CDR2 sequences are SGHTA and FQGNSA. The CDR3 sequence is 14 residues long.

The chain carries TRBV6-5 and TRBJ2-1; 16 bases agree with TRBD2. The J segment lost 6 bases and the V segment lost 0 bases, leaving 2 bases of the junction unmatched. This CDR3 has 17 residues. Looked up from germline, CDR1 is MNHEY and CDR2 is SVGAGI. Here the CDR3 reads CASSYSGTSGGGNEQFF. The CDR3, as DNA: TGTGCCAGCAGTTACTCAGGGACTAGCGGGGGGGGCAATGAGCAGTTCTTC.

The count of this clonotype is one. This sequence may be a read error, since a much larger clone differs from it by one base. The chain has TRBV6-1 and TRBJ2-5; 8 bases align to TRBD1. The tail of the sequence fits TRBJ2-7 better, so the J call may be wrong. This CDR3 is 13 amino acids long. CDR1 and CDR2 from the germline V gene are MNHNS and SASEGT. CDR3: CASSCTGGYEQYF. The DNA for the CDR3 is TGTGCCAGCAGTTGCACAGGGGGCTACGAGCAGTACTTC.

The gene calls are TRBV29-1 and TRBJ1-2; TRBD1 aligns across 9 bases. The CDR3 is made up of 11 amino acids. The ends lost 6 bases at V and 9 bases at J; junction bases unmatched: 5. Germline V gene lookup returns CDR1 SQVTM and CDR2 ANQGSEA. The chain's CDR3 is CSVGGQGRYTF. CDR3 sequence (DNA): TGCAGCGTCGGGGGACAGGGCCGCTACACCTTC.